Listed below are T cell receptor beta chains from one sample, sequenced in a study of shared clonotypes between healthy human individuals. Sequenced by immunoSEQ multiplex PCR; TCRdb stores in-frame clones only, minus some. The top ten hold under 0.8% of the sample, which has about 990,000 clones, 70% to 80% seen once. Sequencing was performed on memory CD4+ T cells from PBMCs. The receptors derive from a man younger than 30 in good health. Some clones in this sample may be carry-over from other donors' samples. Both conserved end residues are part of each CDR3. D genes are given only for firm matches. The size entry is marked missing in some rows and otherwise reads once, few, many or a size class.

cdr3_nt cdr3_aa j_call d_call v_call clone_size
TGTGCCAGCAGCGTAGAGGGAGAGGAGCAGTTCTTC CASSVEGEEQFF TRBJ2-1 - TRBV9 -
TGCGCCAGCAGCCAAGATGGGCTCCCAGCGCGGGAGACCCAGTACTTC CASSQDGLPARETQYF TRBJ2-5 - TRBV4-1 -
TGTGCCAGCAGCTCCCGGGCTAGCGGGACCTACAATGAGCAGTTCTTC CASSSRASGTYNEQFF TRBJ2-1 TRBD2 TRBV7-2 -
TGTGCCAGCAGCGGACAGGGGACTCCCCCCATCTACACCTTC CASSGQGTPPIYTF TRBJ1-2 TRBD1 TRBV5-6 -
TGCGCCAGCAGCTTAACAGGCGAGCCTGGGGCCAACGTCCTGACTTTC CASSLTGEPGANVLTF TRBJ2-6 - TRBV5-1 -
TGCGCCAGCAGCTTGGCTAGAGGGGGTTCCGATACGCAGTATTTT CASSLARGGSDTQYF TRBJ2-3 - TRBV5-1 few
TGCGCCAGCAGCCAAGAACAGCGGGAGACCTACGAGCAGTACTTC CASSQEQRETYEQYF TRBJ2-7 TRBD2 TRBV4-1 -
TGTGCCAGCAGTGAATATCCCCTAGCGGGAGTCCCCGGGGAGCTGTTTTTT CASSEYPLAGVPGELFF TRBJ2-2 TRBD2 TRBV25-1 few
TGTGCCAGCAGCTTCCGCGGGATGCGGGAGCTGTTTTTT CASSFRGMRELFF TRBJ2-2 - TRBV9 -
TGCGCCAGCAGCTTCGACCTGGTTGGGGATCAGTATTTT CASSFDLVGDQYF TRBJ2-3 - TRBV5-1 few
TGTGCCAGCAGCTCCATCTTAGCGGGAGGGTTAGAGACCCAGTACTTC CASSSILAGGLETQYF TRBJ2-5 TRBD2 TRBV5-4 -
TGTGCCAGTAGTCCGAGTCAGGCGCGCGTAAAACTGTTTTTT CASSPSQARVKLFF TRBJ1-4 - TRBV19 -
TGTGCCAGTAGTGTCCTCGTGGCTGGGGCCAACGTCCTGACTTTC CASSVLVAGANVLTF TRBJ2-6 - TRBV19 -
TGTGCCAGCAGTACCTCCAGGGCCTCCCATGGCTACACCTTC CASSTSRASHGYTF TRBJ1-2 - TRBV28 -
TGTGCCTGGAGGGTACCGGGTCCCCCGGAGCTGTTTTTT CAWRVPGPPELFF TRBJ2-2 - TRBV30 once
TGTGCCAGCACCCACCACGGGGGGACTGAAGCTTTCTTT CASTHHGGTEAFF TRBJ1-1 - TRBV6-1 -
TGTGCCAGCAGCCCGCGCTTGGGGGATGAGCAGTTCTTC CASSPRLGDEQFF TRBJ2-1 - TRBV4-2 -
TGTGCCAGCAGGACAGGAAACACTGAAGCTTTCTTT CASRTGNTEAFF TRBJ1-1 - TRBV6-1 -
TGTGCCAGCAGCCCACCTAGCGGGAGGGGGCTCGGAGAGCAGTTCTTC CASSPPSGRGLGEQFF TRBJ2-1 TRBD2 TRBV7-9 -
TGTGCCAGCGTACTAAAGCGGGAGGGCCGCGGCAATGAGCAGTTCTTC CASVLKREGRGNEQFF TRBJ2-1 TRBD2 TRBV2 -
TGTGCCAGCAGCCCCACGGGGGGCGAGCAGTACTTC CASSPTGGEQYF TRBJ2-7 TRBD2 TRBV11-2 -
TGTGCCTGGAGGGACACTGAAGCTTTCTTT CAWRDTEAFF TRBJ1-1 - TRBV30 -
TGTGCCAGCAGTGGGTATGGGCTAAACTATGGCTACACCTTC CASSGYGLNYGYTF TRBJ1-2 - TRBV28 -